Listed here is a single T cell receptor (beta chain). The data stem from a study of identifying expanded T cells in peripheral blood. Profiled with immunoSEQ multiplex PCR; TCRdb holds only in-frame clones, not every one. The table shows around 91,000 clones, with about nine tenths occurring only once. The CDR3 totals 13 residues. In germline, CDR1 is PRHDT, CDR2 FYEKMQ (reference sequence). V dropped 6 bases and J dropped 6; count of bases not matched to a gene: 7. No infections or other immune events were documented during collection. This clonotype originated in a person between 18 and 75 years old in good health. The sequenced material came from blood. The chain employs TRBV13 and TRBJ2-7; 8 bases agree with TRBD1. The CDR3 coding sequence is TGTGCCAGCAGATACACGACAGGGGCCGAGCAGTACTTC. Translating gives CASRYTTGAEQYF.